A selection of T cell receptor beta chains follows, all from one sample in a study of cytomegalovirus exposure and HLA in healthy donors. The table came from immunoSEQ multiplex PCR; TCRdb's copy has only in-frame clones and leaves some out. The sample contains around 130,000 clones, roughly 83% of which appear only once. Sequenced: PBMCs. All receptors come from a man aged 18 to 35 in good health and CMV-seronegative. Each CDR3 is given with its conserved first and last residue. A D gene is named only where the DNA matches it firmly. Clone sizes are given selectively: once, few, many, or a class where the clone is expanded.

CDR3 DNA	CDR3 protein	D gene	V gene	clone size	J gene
TGTGCCAGCAGCCACGAACTAGCGGGAACTTACGAGCAGTACTTC	CASSHELAGTYEQYF	TRBD2	TRBV4-2	NA	TRBJ2-7
TGTGCCTGGAGTGTAGGGGGCGAGGGGGAGCAGTACTTC	CAWSVGGEGEQYF	TRBD1	TRBV30	NA	TRBJ2-5
TGTGCCAGCAGTGATCGGCAGGGTTTCTCTGAAGCTTTCTTT	CASSDRQGFSEAFF	NA	TRBV6-6	few	TRBJ1-1
TGTGCCAGCAGCGTCCGGGACAGGGTTACAGATACGCAGTATTTT	CASSVRDRVTDTQYF	TRBD1	TRBV7-3	NA	TRBJ2-3
TGTGCCAGCAGCGCCAGGGGGACAGGGAGTCAGCCCCAGCATTTT	CASSARGTGSQPQHF	TRBD1	TRBV6-4	few	TRBJ1-5
TGCGCCAGCAGCCAAGAACAGTTTCCCTACGAGCAGTACTTC	CASSQEQFPYEQYF	NA	TRBV4-3	few	TRBJ2-7
TGCGCCAGCAGCCCATCTTTTAGCGGGGGAGAGCAGTTCTTC	CASSPSFSGGEQFF	TRBD2	TRBV4-1	NA	TRBJ2-1
TGTGCCAGCAGTTACTCCCCTAGCGGGACATACGAGCAGTACTTC	CASSYSPSGTYEQYF	TRBD2	TRBV6-6	NA	TRBJ2-7
TGTGCCAGCGGGACTAGCGGGAACTACAATGAGCAGTTCTTC	CASGTSGNYNEQFF	TRBD2	TRBV7-2	NA	TRBJ2-1
TGTGCCAGCGTCCCGGTGGCAGGGGTTACTGAAGCTTTCTTT	CASVPVAGVTEAFF	NA	TRBV6-1	few	TRBJ1-1
TGTGCCAGCAGCGTACAGGGACTAGATTACAATGAGCAGTTCTTC	CASSVQGLDYNEQFF	TRBD2	TRBV9	NA	TRBJ2-1
TGTGCCAGCAGCGTGCAGGACAGACAGGGGTGGGGGATTGGAGCTTTCTTT	CASSVQDRQGWGIGAFF	TRBD1	TRBV9	NA	TRBJ1-1
TGTGCCAGCAGCGTAGAGGCAGGGGGAGTAGCGGGAGATACGAACATTCAGTACTTC	CASSVEAGGVAGDTNIQYF	TRBD2	TRBV9	few	TRBJ2-4
TGTGCCAGCAAGGAGGGCGGCCCACGGGACACCGGGGAGCTGTTTTTT	CASKEGGPRDTGELFF	NA	TRBV9	NA	TRBJ2-2
TGTGCCAGCAGCTTATACACCCCCCAGGGGGGCAGATATGGCTACACCTTC	CASSLYTPQGGRYGYTF	TRBD1	TRBV7-3	NA	TRBJ1-2
TGTGCCAGCAGCGTACAGGCCACCGGGGAGCTGTTTTTT	CASSVQATGELFF	NA	TRBV9	NA	TRBJ2-2
TGTGCCTGGAGTGTACAGAGTTTGGACACTGAAGCTTTCTTT	CAWSVQSLDTEAFF	NA	TRBV30	NA	TRBJ1-1
TGTGCCAGCAGCGAGAATTCTAGAAACACCATATATTTT	CASSENSRNTIYF	NA	TRBV6-5	NA	TRBJ1-3
TGTGCCAGCAGCGTAGCGGCGGGATTGATCGCCGGGGAGCTGTTTTTT	CASSVAAGLIAGELFF	NA	TRBV9	NA	TRBJ2-2
TGTGCCAGCAGCAGGGGACAGATCCAAGAGACCCAGTACTTC	CASSRGQIQETQYF	TRBD1	TRBV11-2	NA	TRBJ2-5
TGCGCCAGCAGATCCAGGGGGCGGGTCACTGAAGCTTTCTTT	CASRSRGRVTEAFF	TRBD1	TRBV5-1	NA	TRBJ1-1
TGTGCCAGCAGCTCTAGCGGGATAAGCCATGAGCAGTTCTTC	CASSSSGISHEQFF	TRBD2	TRBV5-8	NA	TRBJ2-1
TGTGCCAGCAGCTACCCCGGGACAGGGCAATTCTTC	CASSYPGTGQFF	TRBD1	TRBV7-3	NA	TRBJ2-1
TGTGCCAGCAGCCCCCGGGAGGGGTTGGCCTACGAGCAGTACTTC	CASSPREGLAYEQYF	TRBD2	TRBV11-2	NA	TRBJ2-7
TGTGCCAGCAGTCATCAGGGGCTAGTCACTGAAGCTTTCTTT	CASSHQGLVTEAFF	NA	TRBV6-5	NA	TRBJ1-1
TGTGCCAGCGTATCAGCGGGAGGCGAGGATGAGCAGTTCTTC	CASVSAGGEDEQFF	TRBD2	TRBV25-1	NA	TRBJ2-1
TGTGCCAGCAGTGATAGGACAGGGGGCTACAATGAGCAGTTCTTC	CASSDRTGGYNEQFF	TRBD1	TRBV6-4	NA	TRBJ2-1
TGTGCCAGCAGCTTGAATCAGGCTGAAAAACTGTTTTTT	CASSLNQAEKLFF	NA	TRBV5-6	NA	TRBJ1-4
TGCGCCAGCAGCTTGCCGACAGTGAACACCGGGGAGCTGTTTTTT	CASSLPTVNTGELFF	NA	TRBV5-1	few	TRBJ2-2
TGTGCCAGCTCACCACCCGGGGTATTCGGAAACACCATATATTTT	CASSPPGVFGNTIYF	NA	TRBV18	NA	TRBJ1-3
TGTGCCACCAGCAGAGAGCGGCCTAGAATCCTGAACAATGAGCAGTTCTTC	CATSRERPRILNNEQFF	NA	TRBV15	NA	TRBJ2-1
TGTGCCAGCAGTTCTGGGACAGTTAATGAAAAACTGTTTTTT	CASSSGTVNEKLFF	TRBD1	TRBV28	NA	TRBJ1-4
TGTGCCAGCAGCTTGGGACTAGTTGGGACCCAGTACTTC	CASSLGLVGTQYF	NA	TRBV5-8	NA	TRBJ2-5
TGCGCCAGCAGCCCTGGACAGGGGGCACCCACTGAAGCTTTCTTT	CASSPGQGAPTEAFF	TRBD1	TRBV4-1	few	TRBJ1-1
TGTGCCAGTAGCCAAGATAGAGGCAGCTATAGCAATCAGCCCCAGCATTTT	CASSQDRGSYSNQPQHF	NA	TRBV19	NA	TRBJ1-5
TGTGCCAGCAGCTTGGGTCCTGCGGGGGGTTACTATGGCTACACCTTC	CASSLGPAGGYYGYTF	NA	TRBV5-4	NA	TRBJ1-2
TGTGCCAGTAGTGTCAGGGGCAACCAAGAGACCCAGTACTTC	CASSVRGNQETQYF	NA	TRBV19	NA	TRBJ2-5